The 30 T cell receptor beta chains presented below share a single source sample, sequenced in a study of blood T cell repertoires in COVID-19. Profiling relied on immunoSEQ multiplex PCR, and the TCRdb table lists in-frame clones only, not all of them. Of about 240,000 clones in the sample, about 88% were seen once. Sequenced: peripheral blood. The receptor set was obtained from an older woman with active or convalescent COVID-19.

The rearrangement uses TRBV18 and TRBJ1-4; TRBD1 is a possible D gene (6 bases). Looked up from germline, CDR1 is KGHSH and CDR2 is LQKENI. The length of the CDR3 is 16 residues. The V and J ends lost 5 bases and 6 bases respectively, with 19 bases between them. The CDR3 sequence: CASSSPTGSGDEKLFF. In nucleotides, the CDR3 is TGTGCCAGCTCATCCCCTACAGGGTCAGGGGATGAAAAACTGTTTTTT. Full variable domain (outside the CDR3, taken from reference TRBV18 and TRBJ1-4): NAGVMQNPRHLVRRRGQEARLRCSPMKGHSHVYWYRQLPEEGLKFMVYLQKENIIDESGMPKERFSAEFPKEGPSILRIQQVVRGDSAAYFCASSSPTGSGDEKLFFGSGTQLSVL.

The chain is built from TRBV5-5 and TRBJ1-1; D is possibly TRBD1 (5 bases). The V gene's germline CDR1 is SGHKS and CDR2 YYEKEE (reference sequence). V was clipped by 0 bases and J by 1 base, with 7 bases between them. There are 14 residues in the CDR3. CDR3 sequence: CASSLGGRNTEAFF. Here the CDR3 DNA reads TGTGCCAGCAGCTTGGGGGGCAGGAACACTGAAGCTTTCTTT.

The chain couples TRBV27 to TRBJ1-1; 9 nucleotides line up with TRBD1. CDR1 MNHEY and CDR2 SMNVEV come from the germline V gene (reference sequence). J was trimmed by 14 bases and V by 8 bases; bases with no gene match: 15. This CDR3 is 13 amino acids long. CDR3 protein: CASPPSGTGTIFF. CDR3 DNA: TGTGCCAGCCCTCCCTCCGGGACAGGGACTATATTCTTT.

The gene calls are TRBV7-9 and TRBJ2-2; possibly TRBD1 for D (5 bases). CDR3 length: 14 amino acids. Trimming left V 4 bases short and J 2 bases short, with 8 bases between. Germline loops: CDR1 SEHNR, CDR2 FQNEAQ (reference sequence). The DNA for the CDR3 is TGTGCCAGCAGCTCCAGGGTTAACACCGGGGAGCTGTTTTTT. It encodes CASSSRVNTGELFF.

This clone was detected only a few times. J is TRBJ2-2 and V is TRBV2; 9 bases are a match to TRBD1. CDR1 is SNHLY and CDR2 is FYNNEI in the germline V gene. CDR3 length: 15 amino acids. V lost 6 bases, J lost 5 bases, and 7 bases stayed unmatched. The CDR3: CASSPGQGLTGELFF. DNA for the CDR3: TGTGCCAGCAGCCCGGGACAGGGTCTAACCGGGGAGCTGTTTTTT.

The chain has TRBV6-1 and TRBJ1-4; 9 bases align to TRBD1. CDR3 length: 15 amino acids. From germline, CDR1 is MNHNS and CDR2 SASEGT. The ends lost 3 bases at V and 7 bases at J; junction bases unmatched: 6. This CDR3 is CASSEVGQGTEKLFF. The CDR3 bases are TGTGCCAGCAGTGAGGTGGGACAGGGAACTGAAAAACTGTTTTTT.

The gene calls are TRBV10-1 and TRBJ1-2; D remains unclear. This CDR3 comprises 11 residues. With 4 bases removed from V and 8 bases from J, the gap between germline ends came to 8 bases. Germline values: CDR1 WNHNN, CDR2 SYGVQD (reference sequence). CDR3 sequence reads: CASSAAGGYTF. The CDR3 DNA sequence: TGCGCCAGCAGTGCGGCCGGGGGCTACACCTTC.

The rearrangement uses TRBV6-5 and TRBJ2-7; 8 bases agree with TRBD2. CDR3 length: 13 amino acids. Trimming took 5 bases from V and 6 from J; bases not matched to a gene: 6. Germline CDR1 reads MNHEY; CDR2 reads SVGAGI. The CDR3 DNA reads TGTGCCAGCAGTCGGGGACTAGATGGCGAGCAGTACTTC. As protein: CASSRGLDGEQYF.

The V gene is TRBV13, the J gene TRBJ2-7, with 7 bases fitting TRBD2. This CDR3 spans 14 amino acids. Looked up from germline, CDR1 is PRHDT and CDR2 is FYEKMQ (reference sequence). The V segment lost 6 bases and the J segment 0 bases; nucleotides outside the gene matches: 5. CDR3: CASSGGGSSYEQYF. The CDR3 DNA reads as TGTGCCAGCAGTGGCGGGGGAAGCTCCTACGAGCAGTACTTC.

The chain recombines TRBV7-2 with TRBJ1-5; D might be TRBD1 (6 bases). V gave up 1 base and J gave up 6 bases, with 13 bases separating them. The CDR3 is made up of 15 amino acids. Germline CDR1 SGHTA, CDR2 FQGNSA. This CDR3 reads CASSLDAGVGQPQHF. CDR3 DNA: TGTGCCAGCAGCTTAGATGCAGGGGTGGGTCAGCCCCAGCATTTT. The variable domain in full, with the rest retrieved from reference TRBV7-2 and TRBJ1-5, is GAGVSQSPSNKVTEKGKDVELRCDPISGHTALYWYRQSLGQGLEFLIYFQGNSAPDKSGLPSDRFSAERTGGSVSTLTIQRTQQEDSAVYLCASSLDAGVGQPQHFGDGTRLSIL.

This sequence joins TRBV7-2 and TRBJ2-7, with 7 bases aligning to TRBD1. This CDR3 comprises 16 residues. J lost 3 bases, V lost 5 bases, and 13 bases had no gene match. Germline V gene data show CDR1 as SGHTA and CDR2 as FQGNSA. The CDR3 DNA is TGTGCCAGCAGCCGCGAGGGGGCGAGTCAGAGCTACGAGCAGTACTTC. This sequence encodes CASSREGASQSYEQYF.

This rearrangement joins TRBV5-4 to TRBJ2-5; TRBD1 matches at 7 bases. Trimming took 3 bases from V and 3 from J; bases not matched to a gene: 5. This CDR3 contains 14 residues. The germline V gene encodes CDR1 SGHNT and CDR2 YYREEE (reference sequence). Here the CDR3 reads CASSSGQREETQYF. The CDR3 DNA reads as TGTGCCAGCAGCTCGGGACAGAGAGAAGAGACCCAGTACTTC.

This chain joins TRBV6-5 and TRBJ1-5; D possibly corresponds to TRBD1 (5 bases). CDR1 and CDR2 (germline): MNHEY, SVGAGI. The V end lost 8 bases, the J end lost 1 base, and 15 bases lay between the germline ends. This CDR3 comprises 15 residues. The CDR3 is CASGKGDESNQPQHF. The CDR3, as DNA: TGTGCCAGCGGGAAAGGGGATGAGAGCAATCAGCCCCAGCATTTT.

This rearrangement joins TRBV24-1 to TRBJ1-2; a weak D match, TRBD1 (6 bases). CDR1 is KGHDR and CDR2 is SFDVKD in the germline V gene. V shed 6 bases and J shed 5 bases, with 9 bases lying between them. The CDR3 totals 12 residues. The CDR3, as DNA: TGTGCCACCAGTCCCGGACAGTATGGCTACACCTTC. This sequence encodes CATSPGQYGYTF.

The J gene is TRBJ2-1, the V gene TRBV5-1; 10 bases line up with TRBD2. V lost 6 bases to trimming and J lost 3 bases; unmatched junction nucleotides: 12. From germline, CDR1 is SGHRS and CDR2 YFSETQ. The CDR3 covers 17 residues. CDR3 DNA: TGCGCCAGCACGAACCCCACGAGCGGGGGGGGCTACAATGAGCAGTTCTTC. Its protein is CASTNPTSGGGYNEQFF.

This chain links TRBV6-5 with TRBJ1-2; 7 positions agree with TRBD1. The CDR3 extends over 14 amino acids. CDR1 MNHEY and CDR2 SVGAGI come from the germline V gene. V lost 6 bases to trimming and J lost 4 bases; unmatched junction nucleotides: 8. Here the CDR3 reads CASRTGTVVYGYTF. The DNA for the CDR3 is TGTGCCAGCAGGACCGGGACAGTCGTCTATGGCTACACCTTC.

CDR3 residues: CASSLIRGLGGYGYTF. As DNA, the CDR3 is TGTGCCAGTAGTCTTATCAGGGGGCTGGGGGGCTATGGCTACACCTTC. The rearrangement joins TRBV19 to TRBJ1-2; TRBD1 matches at 8 bases. CDR3 length: 16 residues. Germline CDR1 is LNHDA and CDR2 is SQIVND (reference sequence). Trimming at V came to 5 bases and at J to 4 bases, leaving 12 bases not matched to a gene.

For the CDR3, the DNA is TGCGCCAGCAGCTTGTTCGACCTCGGGGGTAACACTGAAGCTTTCTTT. Translated, it gives CASSLFDLGGNTEAFF. This sequence joins TRBV5-1 and TRBJ1-1; D perhaps matches TRBD1 (5 bases). Trimming left V 1 base short and J 2 bases short, with 15 bases between. Germline loops: CDR1 SGHRS, CDR2 YFSETQ. This CDR3 has 16 residues.

The rearrangement uses TRBV7-6 and TRBJ1-6; TRBD1 matches at 9 bases. Germline loops: CDR1 SGHVS, CDR2 FNYEAQ. This CDR3 comprises 15 residues. The junction had 4 bases not matched to a gene; V was cut back by 3 bases and J by 7 bases. CDR3: CASSLGQGANSPLHF. In nucleotides, the CDR3 is TGTGCCAGCAGCTTGGGACAGGGAGCGAATTCACCCCTCCACTTT.

V is TRBV7-2 and J is TRBJ1-2; a weak D match, TRBD1 (6 bases). Germline CDR1 and CDR2: SGHTA and FQGNSA. The CDR3 has 13 amino acids. The germline V and J ends were trimmed by 0 bases and 8 bases, with 10 bases remaining between them. CDR3 in amino acids: CASSLAVDSGYTF. As DNA, the CDR3 is TGTGCCAGCAGCTTAGCGGTGGACAGCGGCTACACCTTC. Combining the CDR3 with reference TRBV7-2 and TRBJ1-2 gives the whole variable domain GAGVSQSPSNKVTEKGKDVELRCDPISGHTALYWYRQSLGQGLEFLIYFQGNSAPDKSGLPSDRFSAERTGGSVSTLTIQRTQQEDSAVYLCASSLAVDSGYTFGSGTRLTVV.

The CDR3 loop reads CASSERQVLDTQYF. The CDR3 DNA sequence: TGCGCCAGCAGTGAGAGACAGGTCTTAGATACGCAGTATTTT. The V call is TRBV10-1, the J call TRBJ2-3, with a weak D call TRBD1 (6 bases). The V end was cut by 2 bases, the J end by 5 bases, with 11 bases between. The CDR3 has 14 amino acids. Germline V gives CDR1 WNHNN, CDR2 SYGVQD (reference sequence).

This clone was observed a single time. The CDR3 DNA reads as TGTGCCAGTAGTACTGGCTCCTGGTACGAGCAGTACTTC. Its translation is CASSTGSWYEQYF. The chain employs TRBV19 and TRBJ2-7; no clear D gene. The V gene lost 4 bases and the J gene lost 4 bases, with 11 bases spanning the gap. CDR1 is LNHDA and CDR2 is SQIVND in the germline V gene (reference sequence). The CDR3 is 13 residues long.

DNA of the CDR3: TGTGCCAGCACCAGGGGTGGTCAGCCCCAGCATTTT. Its translation: CASTRGGQPQHF. The chain links TRBV2 to TRBJ1-5; perhaps TRBD1 as D (6 bases). The V end lost 7 bases, the J end lost 6 bases, and 10 bases lay between the germline ends. CDR3 length equals 12 residues. CDR1 and CDR2 from the germline V gene are SNHLY and FYNNEI. The entire variable domain, with the rest obtained from reference TRBV2 and TRBJ1-5, is as follows: EPEVTQTPSHQVTQMGQEVILRCVPISNHLYFYWYRQILGQKVEFLVSFYNNEISEKSEIFDDQFSVERPDGSNFTLKIRSTKLEDSAMYFCASTRGGQPQHFGDGTRLSIL.

This clone was counted only a few times. The chain recombines TRBV7-2 with TRBJ1-2; D unclear. V was cut by 5 bases and J by 7 bases, with 8 bases left in between. Germline V gives CDR1 SGHTA, CDR2 FQGNSA. The CDR3 consists of 11 residues. Here the CDR3 DNA reads TGTGCCAGCAGCCCTAGTCTTGGCTACACCTTC. Translated: CASSPSLGYTF.

The CDR3 loop is CASSPKKPYLYNEQFF. The CDR3 region has the DNA TGTGCCAGCAGCCCGAAGAAGCCGTATCTATACAATGAGCAGTTCTTC. The J gene is TRBJ2-1, the V gene TRBV14; D unresolved. Germline CDR1 SGHDN, CDR2 FVKESK. Trimming removed 4 bases at V and 4 bases at J, with 17 bases between. The CDR3 length is 16 residues.

There are a few counts of this clone. The J gene is TRBJ1-1, the V gene TRBV5-1; 7 bases map to TRBD1. The CDR3 is made up of 14 amino acids. Germline V gene sequence: CDR1 SGHRS, CDR2 YFSETQ. V lost 0 bases to trimming and J lost 6 bases; unmatched junction nucleotides: 5. CDR3 DNA: TGCGCCAGCAGCTTGGAGGGGGCTGGCGCTGAAGCTTTCTTT. Residues: CASSLEGAGAEAFF.

This clone was picked up many times. V is TRBV19 and J is TRBJ1-2; 8 bases line up with TRBD1. The CDR3 length is 14 residues. Trimming removed 3 bases from V and 6 bases from J; junction bases left unmatched: 6. The germline V gene encodes CDR1 LNHDA and CDR2 SQIVND (reference sequence). CDR3 nucleotide sequence: TGTGCCAGTAGTATCAGAGGACAGGGCCATGGCTACACCTTC. Its protein is CASSIRGQGHGYTF. Complete variable domain (other parts from reference TRBV19 and TRBJ1-2): DGGITQSPKYLFRKEGQNVTLSCEQNLNHDAMYWYRQDPGQGLRLIYYSQIVNDFQKGDIAEGYSVSREKKESFPLTVTSAQKNPTAFYLCASSIRGQGHGYTFGSGTRLTVV.

V and J are TRBV7-6 and TRBJ2-7; a weak D match, TRBD1 (5 bases). The CDR3 spans 16 residues. Trimming left V 5 bases short and J 4 bases short, with 21 bases between. Germline CDR1 is SGHVS and CDR2 is FNYEAQ. The CDR3 region has the DNA TGTGCCAGCAGCCCCTTTATGGGGCGAGGAGTTTACGAGCAGTACTTC. Translation: CASSPFMGRGVYEQYF.

The V call is TRBV7-3, the J call TRBJ1-5; D is unresolved. The germline V gene has CDR1 SGHTA and CDR2 FQGTGA. The CDR3 spans 17 residues. Trimming pared 5 bases from V and 3 bases from J, leaving 20 bases between. CDR3: CASSELLSKRFNQPQHF. The CDR3 DNA sequence: TGTGCCAGCAGCGAGCTACTCTCAAAACGGTTCAATCAGCCCCAGCATTTT.

The V gene is TRBV25-1, the J gene TRBJ1-6; 8 positions match TRBD1. Germline-derived CDR1 and CDR2 are MGHDK and SYGVNS. The CDR3 is made up of 13 amino acids. Trimming removed 2 bases from V and 13 bases from J; junction bases left unmatched: 4. CDR3 in amino acids: CASSENRGWPLHF. The DNA of the CDR3 is TGTGCCAGCAGTGAAAACAGGGGGTGGCCCCTCCACTTT.